This TCR beta chain was captured in a study of metastatic and nonmetastatic thyroid tumors (TCRdb year 2020). Context from the whole study: The researchers compared repertoires between peripheral blood samples and tumor or nodule tissue samples from patients with malignant or benign thyroid disease. The investigation overall reported the following: TCR beta diversity was reported as significantly higher in malignant tumors than in benign nodules, in both blood and tumor samples.

The library was generated by PCR. The data were produced on an Illumina HiSeq 4000. High-throughput sequencing was used to profile the TCR beta-chain CDR3 region of each patient. In the source study's methods: Drawing on CDR3 differences between clinicopathological groups, the researchers built a classifier meant to tell apart patients with distant-metastatic papillary thyroid cancer. The Shannon index was used to assess repertoire diversity, and the Morisita-Horn index was used to assess tumor-blood repertoire similarity. Using fastp trimming at Q25 and MiXCR clonotype assembly, TCRdb reanalyzed the public sequencing data and kept in-frame beta chains. TCRdb assigned the V and J calls; the authors' analysis was not used. The sample table contains some 30,000 clones; only one count was recorded for under 14% of them. Of the sample, around 16% falls within the top ten clones. The CDR3 measures 16 amino acids from cysteine to phenylalanine. The retained sequence is limited to the CDR3, 48 bases, with the frame set at the first base. CDR1 and CDR2 are read off the germline V gene as MNHEY and SVGEGT. After removal of 4 bases from V and 6 bases from J, the junction retains 14 bases not matched to a gene.

No treatment had been received by any patient before thyroid surgery. The study retrospectively analysed patient clinical samples collected from the early 2010s to the late 2010s using T-cell receptor beta sequencing. This clone showed up just a few times. What antigen it recognizes has not been identified. One base away there is no much larger clone; base qualities are not given. This TCR came from a female donor with papillary thyroid cancer or a benign thyroid nodule (not recorded which). Some clones in this sample may be carry-over from other donors' samples. This chain joins TRBV6-2 or TRBV6-3 to TRBJ2-7, and 8 bases in between align with TRBD2. The sample taken for sequencing was blood. The nucleotide sequence reads as follows: TGTGCCAGCAGTTTCACGATCGGACTAGCCCGGGTCGAGCAGTACTTC. Its coded protein is CASSFTIGLARVEQYF.